The source of this TCR beta chain is a study of T cell responses to AZD1222 COVID-19 vaccine. Findings and caveats of the study: The repertoires were collected only after the peak T cell response. Spike was spanned by vaccine-associated CD4 TCRs, with dominance at 160-218 and 743-854. The sample set comprised mostly white British donors with more females, and clonal diversity was possibly underestimated.

This CDR3 spans 16 amino acids. Germline trimming cut 6 bases from V and 6 bases from J; bases unmatched to any gene: 11. Germline CDR1 is MDHEN and CDR2 is SYDVKM. The data were produced by immunoSEQ multiplex PCR, yet TCRdb's version contains in-frame clones alone and is incomplete. The sample yields 70,000 to 85,000 clones, about 83% seen once. On this clone itself: The antigen remains unidentified.

This clonotype was sampled from an adult who received the AZD1222 COVID-19 vaccine. V usage is TRBV28 and J usage is TRBJ1-5; the match to TRBD1 covers 10 bases. The sequences come from peripheral blood, collected 28 days after the second AZD1222 dose. The CDR3 is CASRGRQGAIGQPQHF. The CDR3, as DNA: TGTGCCAGCAGGGGGCGACAGGGGGCGATAGGTCAGCCCCAGCATTTT.